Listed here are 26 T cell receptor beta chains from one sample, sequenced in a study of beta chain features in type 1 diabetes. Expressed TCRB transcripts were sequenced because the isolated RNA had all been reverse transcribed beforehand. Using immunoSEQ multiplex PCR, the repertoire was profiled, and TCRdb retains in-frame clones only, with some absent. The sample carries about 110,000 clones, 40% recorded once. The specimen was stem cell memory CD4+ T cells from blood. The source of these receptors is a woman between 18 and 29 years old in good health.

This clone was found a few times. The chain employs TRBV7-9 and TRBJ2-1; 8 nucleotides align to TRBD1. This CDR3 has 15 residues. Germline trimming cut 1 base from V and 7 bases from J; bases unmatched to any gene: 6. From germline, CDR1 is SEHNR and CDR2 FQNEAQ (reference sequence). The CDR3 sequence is CASSLGGQALNEQFF. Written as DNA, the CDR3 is TGTGCCAGCAGCTTAGGGGGACAGGCGCTGAATGAGCAGTTCTTC.

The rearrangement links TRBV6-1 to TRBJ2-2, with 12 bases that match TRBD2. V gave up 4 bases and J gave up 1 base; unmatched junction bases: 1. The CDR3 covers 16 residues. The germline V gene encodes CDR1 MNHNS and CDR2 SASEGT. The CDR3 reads CASSVLAGGNTGELFF. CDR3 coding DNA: TGTGCCAGCAGTGTACTAGCGGGAGGGAACACCGGGGAGCTGTTTTTT.

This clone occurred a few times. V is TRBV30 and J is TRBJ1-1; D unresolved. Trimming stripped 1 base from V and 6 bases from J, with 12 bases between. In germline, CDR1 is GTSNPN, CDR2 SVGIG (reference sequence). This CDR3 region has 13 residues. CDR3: CAWSASIRSEAFF. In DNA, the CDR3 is TGTGCCTGGAGTGCGAGTATTCGCTCTGAAGCTTTCTTT. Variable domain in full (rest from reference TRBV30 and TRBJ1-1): SQTIHQWPATLVQPVGSPLSLECTVEGTSNPNLYWYRQAAGRGLQLLFYSVGIGQISSEVPQNLSASRPQDRQFILSSKKLLLSDSGFYLCAWSASIRSEAFFGQGTRLTVV.

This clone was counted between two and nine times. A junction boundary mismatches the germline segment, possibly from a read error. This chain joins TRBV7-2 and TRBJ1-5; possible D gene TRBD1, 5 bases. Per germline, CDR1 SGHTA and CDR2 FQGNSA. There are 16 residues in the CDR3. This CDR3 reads CASTLNIRQHNQPQHF. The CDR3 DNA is TGTGCCAGCACCTTAAACATCCGACAGCACAACCAGCCCCAGCATTTT.

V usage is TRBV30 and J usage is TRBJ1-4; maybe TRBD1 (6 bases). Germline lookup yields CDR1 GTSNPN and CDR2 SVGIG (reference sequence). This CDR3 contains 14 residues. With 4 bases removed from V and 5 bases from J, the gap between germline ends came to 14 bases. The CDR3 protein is CAWTQQGRNEKLFF. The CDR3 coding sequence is TGTGCCTGGACCCAACAGGGTCGGAATGAAAAACTGTTTTTT.

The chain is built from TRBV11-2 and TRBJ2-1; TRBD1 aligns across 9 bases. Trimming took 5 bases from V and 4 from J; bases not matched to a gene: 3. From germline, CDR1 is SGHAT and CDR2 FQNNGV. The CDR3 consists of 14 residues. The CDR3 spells CASSGDRAYNEQFF. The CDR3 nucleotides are TGTGCCAGCAGCGGGGACAGGGCTTACAATGAGCAGTTCTTC.

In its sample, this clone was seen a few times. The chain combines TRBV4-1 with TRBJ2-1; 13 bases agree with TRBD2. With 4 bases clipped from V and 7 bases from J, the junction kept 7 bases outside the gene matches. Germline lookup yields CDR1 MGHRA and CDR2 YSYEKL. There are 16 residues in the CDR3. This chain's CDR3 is CASSPGLAGHRNEQFF. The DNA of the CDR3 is TGCGCCAGCAGCCCGGGACTAGCGGGACATCGGAATGAGCAGTTCTTC.

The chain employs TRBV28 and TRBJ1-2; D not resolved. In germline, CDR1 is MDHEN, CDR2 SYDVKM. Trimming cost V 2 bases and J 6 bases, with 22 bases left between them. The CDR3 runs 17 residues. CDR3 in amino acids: CASSLISGGPRGNGYTF. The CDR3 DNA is TGTGCCAGCAGTTTAATTAGCGGTGGCCCTCGAGGGAATGGCTACACCTTC.

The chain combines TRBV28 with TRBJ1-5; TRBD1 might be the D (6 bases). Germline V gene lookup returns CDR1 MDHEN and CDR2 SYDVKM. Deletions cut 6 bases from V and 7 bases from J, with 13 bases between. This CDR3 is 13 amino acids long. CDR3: CASSSRGNQPQHF. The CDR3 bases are TGTGCCAGCAGCTCCAGGGGAAACCAGCCCCAGCATTTT.

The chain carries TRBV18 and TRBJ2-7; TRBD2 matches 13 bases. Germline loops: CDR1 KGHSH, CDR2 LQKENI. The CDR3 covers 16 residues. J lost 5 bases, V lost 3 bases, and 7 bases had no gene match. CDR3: CASSPFLGLAGDEQYF. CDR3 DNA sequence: TGTGCCAGCTCACCGTTTCTCGGACTAGCGGGAGACGAGCAGTACTTC.

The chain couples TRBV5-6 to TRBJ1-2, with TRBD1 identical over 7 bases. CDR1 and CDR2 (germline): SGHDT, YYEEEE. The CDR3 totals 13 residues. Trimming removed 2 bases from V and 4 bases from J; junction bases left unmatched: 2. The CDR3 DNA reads TGTGCCAGCAGCTTCGACAGGGCCTATGGCTACACCTTC. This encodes CASSFDRAYGYTF.

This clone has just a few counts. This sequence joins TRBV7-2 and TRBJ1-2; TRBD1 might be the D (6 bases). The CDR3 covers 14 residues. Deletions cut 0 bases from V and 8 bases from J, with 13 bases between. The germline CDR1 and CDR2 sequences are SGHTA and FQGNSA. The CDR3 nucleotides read TGTGCCAGCAGCTTAGCGCGGGGGGGCGCGGGCTACACCTTC. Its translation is CASSLARGGAGYTF.

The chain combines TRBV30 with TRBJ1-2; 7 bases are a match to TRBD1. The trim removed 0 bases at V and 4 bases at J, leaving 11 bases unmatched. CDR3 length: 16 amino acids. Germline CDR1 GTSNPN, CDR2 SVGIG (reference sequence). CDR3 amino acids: CAWSVSYPGTVYGYTF. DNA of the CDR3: TGTGCCTGGAGTGTTTCGTATCCCGGGACAGTCTATGGCTACACCTTC. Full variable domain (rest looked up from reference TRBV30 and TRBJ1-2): SQTIHQWPATLVQPVGSPLSLECTVEGTSNPNLYWYRQAAGRGLQLLFYSVGIGQISSEVPQNLSASRPQDRQFILSSKKLLLSDSGFYLCAWSVSYPGTVYGYTFGSGTRLTVV.

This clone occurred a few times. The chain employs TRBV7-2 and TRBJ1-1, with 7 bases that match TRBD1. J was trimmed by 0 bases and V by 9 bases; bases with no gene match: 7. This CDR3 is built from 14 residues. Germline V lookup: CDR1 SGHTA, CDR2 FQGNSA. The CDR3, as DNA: TGTGCCAGGCATAGGGGGCCCCTGAACACTGAAGCTTTCTTT. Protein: CARHRGPLNTEAFF.

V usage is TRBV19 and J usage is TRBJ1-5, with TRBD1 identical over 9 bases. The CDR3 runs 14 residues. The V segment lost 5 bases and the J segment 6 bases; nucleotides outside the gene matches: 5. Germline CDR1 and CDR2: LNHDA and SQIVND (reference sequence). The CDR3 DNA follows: TGTGCCAGTAGTTTCCGGGACAGGGTTCAGCCCCAGCATTTT. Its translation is CASSFRDRVQPQHF.

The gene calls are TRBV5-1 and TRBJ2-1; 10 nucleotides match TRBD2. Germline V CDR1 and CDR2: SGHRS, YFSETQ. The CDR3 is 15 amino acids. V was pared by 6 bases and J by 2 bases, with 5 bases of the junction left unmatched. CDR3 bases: TGCGCCAGCACCCAACTAGCGGGGACCTACAATGAGCAGTTCTTC. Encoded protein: CASTQLAGTYNEQFF.

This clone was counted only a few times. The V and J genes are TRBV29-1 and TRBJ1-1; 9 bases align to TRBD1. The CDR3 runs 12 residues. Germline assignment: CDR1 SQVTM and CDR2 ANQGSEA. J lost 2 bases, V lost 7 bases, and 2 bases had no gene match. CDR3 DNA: TGCAGCGCGGGACAGGGAAACACTGAAGCTTTCTTT. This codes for CSAGQGNTEAFF.

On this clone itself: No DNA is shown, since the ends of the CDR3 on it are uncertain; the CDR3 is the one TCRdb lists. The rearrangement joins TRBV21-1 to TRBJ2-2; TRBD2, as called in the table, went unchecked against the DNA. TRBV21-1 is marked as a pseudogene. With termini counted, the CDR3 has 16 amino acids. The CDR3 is CASSTGRPLPPGSCFF.

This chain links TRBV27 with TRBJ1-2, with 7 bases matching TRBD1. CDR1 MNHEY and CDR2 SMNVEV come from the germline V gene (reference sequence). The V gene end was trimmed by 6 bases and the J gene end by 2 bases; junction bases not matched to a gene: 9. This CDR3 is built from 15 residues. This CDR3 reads CASRGGPTGNYGYTF. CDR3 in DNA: TGTGCCAGCAGGGGGGGCCCGACAGGGAACTATGGCTACACCTTC.

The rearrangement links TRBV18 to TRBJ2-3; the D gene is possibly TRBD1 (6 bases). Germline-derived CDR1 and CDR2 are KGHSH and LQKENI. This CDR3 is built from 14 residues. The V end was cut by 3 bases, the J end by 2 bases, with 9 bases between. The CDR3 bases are TGTGCCAGCTCACCGGACAGATACACAGATACGCAGTATTTT. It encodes CASSPDRYTDTQYF.

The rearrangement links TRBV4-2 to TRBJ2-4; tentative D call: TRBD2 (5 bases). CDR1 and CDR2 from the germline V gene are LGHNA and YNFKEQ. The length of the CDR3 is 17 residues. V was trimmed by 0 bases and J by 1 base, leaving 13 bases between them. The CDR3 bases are TGTGCCAGCAGCCAAGAGTTGCGGGCTGCTGCCAAAAACATTCAGTACTTC. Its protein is CASSQELRAAAKNIQYF.

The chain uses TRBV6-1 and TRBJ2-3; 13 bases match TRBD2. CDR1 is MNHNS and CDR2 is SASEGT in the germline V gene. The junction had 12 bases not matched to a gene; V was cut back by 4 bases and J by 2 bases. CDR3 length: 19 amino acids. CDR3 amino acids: CASSVGLAGVGSFTDTQYF. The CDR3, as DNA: TGTGCCAGCAGTGTCGGACTAGCGGGAGTTGGTAGCTTCACAGATACGCAGTATTTT.

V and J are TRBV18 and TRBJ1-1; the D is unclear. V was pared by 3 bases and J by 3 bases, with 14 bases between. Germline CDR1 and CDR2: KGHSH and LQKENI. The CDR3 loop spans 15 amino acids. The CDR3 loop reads CASSPREGMDTEAFF. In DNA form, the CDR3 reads TGTGCCAGCTCACCTAGGGAGGGTATGGACACTGAAGCTTTCTTT.

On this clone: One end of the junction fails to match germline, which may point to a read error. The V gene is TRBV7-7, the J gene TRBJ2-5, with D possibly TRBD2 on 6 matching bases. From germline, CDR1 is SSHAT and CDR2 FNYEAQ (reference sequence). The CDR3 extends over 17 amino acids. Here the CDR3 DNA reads TGTGCTAGCAGCAAATACCTCAGGGCGGGGCTGGGGGAGACCCAGTACTTC. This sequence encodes CASSKYLRAGLGETQYF.

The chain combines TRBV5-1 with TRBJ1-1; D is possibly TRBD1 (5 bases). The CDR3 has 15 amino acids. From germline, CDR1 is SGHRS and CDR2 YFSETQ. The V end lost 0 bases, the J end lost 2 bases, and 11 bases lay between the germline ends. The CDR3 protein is CASSLGSQGNTEAFF. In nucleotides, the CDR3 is TGCGCCAGCAGCTTGGGGTCCCAGGGAAACACTGAAGCTTTCTTT.

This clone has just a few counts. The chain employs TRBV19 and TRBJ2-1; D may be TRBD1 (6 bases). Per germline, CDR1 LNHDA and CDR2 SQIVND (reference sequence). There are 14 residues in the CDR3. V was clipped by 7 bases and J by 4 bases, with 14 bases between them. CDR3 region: CASIQGHIYNEQFF. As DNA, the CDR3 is TGTGCCAGTATCCAGGGACACATATACAATGAGCAGTTCTTC.